This passage covers 9 T cell receptor beta chains from one sample sequenced in a study of T cell repertoires in cytomegalovirus infection. From the reads, TCRdb called clonotypes with MiXCR, one entry per CDR3 protein. The sample has 250,000 to 300,000 distinct CDR3 sequences; roughly 9% are singletons. The sequencing sample was made of PBMCs. These receptors were taken from a human donor in good health (CMV status not recorded). Some clones in this sample may be carry-over from other donors' samples.

Ten or more counts support this clonotype. This chain joins TRBV6-2 or TRBV6-3 and TRBJ2-1; 7 positions agree with TRBD2. The V gene end was trimmed by 3 bases and the J gene end by 8 bases; junction bases not matched to a gene: 10. The germline CDR1 and CDR2 sequences are MNHEY and SVGEGT. The CDR3 is 15 amino acids. CDR3 bases: TGTGCCAGCAGTTATAGGGGACTACCGGTCGATGAGCAGTTCTTC. It yields the protein CASSYRGLPVDEQFF.

This clonotype came up many times. The chain links TRBV12-3 or TRBV12-4 to TRBJ2-1; D might be TRBD1 or TRBD2, each matching 5 bases. V lost 0 bases and J lost 10, with 16 bases in between. This CDR3 region has 15 residues. This chain's CDR3 is CASSLAPGRVLEQFF. The CDR3 region has the DNA TGTGCCAGCAGTTTAGCACCGGGACGCGTCCTGGAGCAGTTCTTC.

In its sample, this clonotype was seen a few times. J is TRBJ1-1 and V is TRBV29-1; tentatively, D is TRBD1 (5 bases). Trimming shortened V by 1 base and J by 3 bases, and 12 bases separated the two germline ends. This CDR3 has 14 amino acids. CDR1 and CDR2 (germline): SQVTM, ANQGSEA. For the CDR3, the DNA is TGCAGCGTTGAAGTCAAAGGGGTGGACACTGAAGCTTTCTTT. It codes for CSVEVKGVDTEAFF. Full variable domain (remainder filled in from reference TRBV29-1 and TRBJ1-1): SAVISQKPSRDICQRGTSLTIQCQVDSQVTMMFWYRQQPGQSLTLIATANQGSEATYESGFVIDKFPISRPNLTFSTLTVSNMSPEDSSIYLCSVEVKGVDTEAFFGQGTRLTVV.

This clonotype was recorded many times. The chain has TRBV6-8 and TRBJ2-7; 7 bases agree with TRBD1. Germline V gene data show CDR1 as MNHGY and CDR2 as SAAAGT. V lost 5 bases and J lost 9; bases outside the gene matches: 10. The CDR3 totals 13 residues. CDR3 coding DNA: TGTGCCAGCAGTATCGGGACAGTCGAGGGGCAGTACTTC. It specifies CASSIGTVEGQYF.

This clonotype has at least ten counts. The CDR3 nucleotides are TGTGCCAGCACCGACAGGGGTTACGAGCAGTACTTC. Its protein product is CASTDRGYEQYF. The chain has TRBV7-6 and TRBJ2-7; 8 bases fit TRBD1. The germline V gene has CDR1 SGHVS and CDR2 FNYEAQ. The CDR3 loop spans 12 amino acids. Trimming cost V 7 bases and J 4 bases; bases outside gene matches: 3.

Many counts were recorded for this clonotype. The V and J genes are TRBV7-2 and TRBJ2-5; D is unclear. CDR1 is SGHTA, CDR2 FQGNSA, per germline. The CDR3 is made up of 14 amino acids. V lost 3 bases and J lost 4, with 12 bases in between. CDR3 protein: CASSFNPSRETQYF. DNA of the CDR3: TGTGCCAGCAGCTTTAACCCGTCAAGAGAGACCCAGTACTTC.

This clonotype showed up many times. At one boundary the junction diverges from the germline segment, which might be a read error. The chain combines TRBV7-6 with TRBJ1-1; the D gene is possibly TRBD1 (5 bases). The CDR3 covers 13 residues. The germline V gene has CDR1 SGHVS and CDR2 FNYEAQ. The CDR3 nucleotides are TGTGCTAGCAGCCTACAGGAGAACACTGAAGCTTTCTTT. Residues: CASSLQENTEAFF.

This chain uses TRBV12-3 or TRBV12-4 with TRBJ1-5; D unresolved. V dropped 2 bases and J dropped 5 bases, with 4 bases sitting between them. The CDR3 is 12 residues long. Here the CDR3 reads CASSLFHQPQHF. CDR3 in DNA: TGTGCCAGCAGTTTATTTCATCAGCCCCAGCATTTT.

This chain links TRBV6-2 or TRBV6-3 with TRBJ2-1; TRBD2 agrees at 14 bases. Germline V gives CDR1 MNHEY, CDR2 SVGEGT. This CDR3 is built from 17 residues. The V and J ends lost 2 bases and 6 bases, in that order; junction bases with no gene match: 6. The CDR3 loop is CASSYGQGLAGANEQFF. Here the CDR3 DNA reads TGTGCCAGCAGTTACGGACAGGGACTAGCGGGAGCCAATGAGCAGTTCTTC.